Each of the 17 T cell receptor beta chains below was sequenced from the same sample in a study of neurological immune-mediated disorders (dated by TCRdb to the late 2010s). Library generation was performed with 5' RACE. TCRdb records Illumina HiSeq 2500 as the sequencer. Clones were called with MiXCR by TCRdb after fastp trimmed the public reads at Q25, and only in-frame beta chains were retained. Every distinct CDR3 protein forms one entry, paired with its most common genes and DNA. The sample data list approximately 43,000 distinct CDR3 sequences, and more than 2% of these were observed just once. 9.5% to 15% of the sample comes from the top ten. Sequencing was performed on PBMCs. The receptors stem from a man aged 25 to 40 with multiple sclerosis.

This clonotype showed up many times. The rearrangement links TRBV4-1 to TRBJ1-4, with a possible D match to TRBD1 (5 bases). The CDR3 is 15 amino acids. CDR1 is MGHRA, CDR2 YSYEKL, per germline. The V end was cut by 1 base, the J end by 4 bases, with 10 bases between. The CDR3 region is CASSQGDRLNEKLFF. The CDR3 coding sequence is TGCGCCAGCAGCCAAGGCGACAGACTTAATGAAAAACTGTTTTTT.

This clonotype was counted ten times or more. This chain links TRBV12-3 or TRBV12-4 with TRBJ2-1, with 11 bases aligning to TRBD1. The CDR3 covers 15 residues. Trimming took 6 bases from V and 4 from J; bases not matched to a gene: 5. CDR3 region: CASRDGQGAYNEQFF. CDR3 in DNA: TGTGCCAGCAGGGATGGACAGGGGGCATACAATGAGCAGTTCTTC.

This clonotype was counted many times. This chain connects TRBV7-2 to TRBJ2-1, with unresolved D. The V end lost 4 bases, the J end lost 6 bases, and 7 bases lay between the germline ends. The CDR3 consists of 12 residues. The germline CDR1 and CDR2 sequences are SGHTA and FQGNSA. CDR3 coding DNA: TGTGCCAGCAGCTCCCAGCGCAATGAGCAGTTCTTC. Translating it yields CASSSQRNEQFF.

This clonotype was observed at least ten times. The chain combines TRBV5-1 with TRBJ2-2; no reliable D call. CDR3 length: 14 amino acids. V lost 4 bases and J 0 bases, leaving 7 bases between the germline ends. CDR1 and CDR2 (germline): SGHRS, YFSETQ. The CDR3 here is CASSKRTNTGELFF. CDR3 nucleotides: TGCGCCAGCAGCAAGAGAACGAACACCGGGGAGCTGTTTTTT.

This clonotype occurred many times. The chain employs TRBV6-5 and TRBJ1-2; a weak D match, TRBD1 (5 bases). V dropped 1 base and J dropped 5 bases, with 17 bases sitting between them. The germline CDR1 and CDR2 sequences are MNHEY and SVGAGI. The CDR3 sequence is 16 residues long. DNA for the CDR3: TGTGCCAGCAGTTACTTGGTGGGAGGGACGAATTATGGCTACACCTTC. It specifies CASSYLVGGTNYGYTF.

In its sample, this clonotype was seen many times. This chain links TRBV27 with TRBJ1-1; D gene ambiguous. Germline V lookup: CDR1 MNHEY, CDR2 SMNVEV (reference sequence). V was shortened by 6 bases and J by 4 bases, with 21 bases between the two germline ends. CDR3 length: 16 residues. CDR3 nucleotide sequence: TGTGCCAGCAGCTCCCCTCAAGTATACACGAGCACTGAAGCTTTCTTT. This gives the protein CASSSPQVYTSTEAFF.

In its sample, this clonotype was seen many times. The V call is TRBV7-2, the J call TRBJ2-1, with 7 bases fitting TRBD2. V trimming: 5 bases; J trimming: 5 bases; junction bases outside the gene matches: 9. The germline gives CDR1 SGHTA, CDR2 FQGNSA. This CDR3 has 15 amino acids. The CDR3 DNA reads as TGTGCCAGCAGCCCCCGGGAGGCGAGTAACAATGAGCAGTTCTTC. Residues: CASSPREASNNEQFF. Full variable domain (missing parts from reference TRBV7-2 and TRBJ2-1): GAGVSQSPSNKVTEKGKDVELRCDPISGHTALYWYRQSLGQGLEFLIYFQGNSAPDKSGLPSDRFSAERTGGSVSTLTIQRTQQEDSAVYLCASSPREASNNEQFFGPGTRLTVL.

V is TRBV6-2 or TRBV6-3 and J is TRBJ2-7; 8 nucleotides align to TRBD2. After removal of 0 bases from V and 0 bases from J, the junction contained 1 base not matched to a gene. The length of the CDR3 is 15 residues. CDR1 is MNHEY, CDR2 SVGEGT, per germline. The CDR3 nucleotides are TGTGCCAGCAGTTACTCCGGGACTAGCTCCTACGAGCAGTACTTC. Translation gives CASSYSGTSSYEQYF.

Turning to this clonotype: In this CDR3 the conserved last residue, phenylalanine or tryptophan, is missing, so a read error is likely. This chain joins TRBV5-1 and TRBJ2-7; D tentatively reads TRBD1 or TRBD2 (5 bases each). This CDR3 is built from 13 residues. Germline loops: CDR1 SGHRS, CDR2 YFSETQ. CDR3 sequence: CASSLERGYAQYC. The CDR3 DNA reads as TGCGCCAGCAGCTTGGAGAGGGGCTACGCGCAGTACTGC.

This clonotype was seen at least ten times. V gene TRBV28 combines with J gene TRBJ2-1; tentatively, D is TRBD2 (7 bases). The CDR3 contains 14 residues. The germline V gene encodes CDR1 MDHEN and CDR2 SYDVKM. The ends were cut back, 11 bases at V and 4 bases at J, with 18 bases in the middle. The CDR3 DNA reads TGTGCCGGGAGGGGGACCGGAAATTACAATGAGCAGTTCTTC. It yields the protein CAGRGTGNYNEQFF.

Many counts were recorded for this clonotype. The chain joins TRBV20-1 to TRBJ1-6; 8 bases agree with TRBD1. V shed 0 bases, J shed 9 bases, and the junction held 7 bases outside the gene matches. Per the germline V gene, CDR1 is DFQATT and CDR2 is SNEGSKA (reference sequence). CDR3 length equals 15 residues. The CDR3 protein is CSAREPDRGASPLHF. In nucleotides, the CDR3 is TGCAGTGCTAGAGAGCCTGACAGGGGCGCTTCACCCCTCCACTTT.

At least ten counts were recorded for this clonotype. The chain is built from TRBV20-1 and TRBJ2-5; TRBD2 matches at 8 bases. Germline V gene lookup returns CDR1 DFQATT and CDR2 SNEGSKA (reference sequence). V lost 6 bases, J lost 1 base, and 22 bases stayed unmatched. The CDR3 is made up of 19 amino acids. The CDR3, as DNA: TGCAGTGCCAGCAAACCACGTTACGAAAGCGGGGGCCTCCAAGAGACCCAGTACTTC. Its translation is CSASKPRYESGGLQETQYF.

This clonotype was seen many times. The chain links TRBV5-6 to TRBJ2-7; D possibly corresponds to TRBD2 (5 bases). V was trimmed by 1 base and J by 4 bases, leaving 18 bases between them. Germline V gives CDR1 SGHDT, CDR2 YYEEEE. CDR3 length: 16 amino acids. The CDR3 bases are TGTGCCAGCAGCTTGCTTGAGTTCGCGTCGGGGTACGAGCAGTACTTC. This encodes CASSLLEFASGYEQYF.

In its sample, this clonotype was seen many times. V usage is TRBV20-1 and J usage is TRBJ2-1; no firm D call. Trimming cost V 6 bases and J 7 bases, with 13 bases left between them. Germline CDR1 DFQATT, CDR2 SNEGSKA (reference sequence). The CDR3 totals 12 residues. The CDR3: CSARPDGNEQFF. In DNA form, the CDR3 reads TGCAGTGCCAGACCCGATGGGAATGAGCAGTTCTTC.

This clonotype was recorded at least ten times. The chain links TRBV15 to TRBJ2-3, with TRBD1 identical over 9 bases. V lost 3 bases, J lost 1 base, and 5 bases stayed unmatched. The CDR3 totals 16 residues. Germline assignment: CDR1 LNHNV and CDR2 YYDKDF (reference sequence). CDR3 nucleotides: TGTGCCACCAGCAGGGACAGGGGAAGAGGCACAGATACGCAGTATTTT. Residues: CATSRDRGRGTDTQYF.

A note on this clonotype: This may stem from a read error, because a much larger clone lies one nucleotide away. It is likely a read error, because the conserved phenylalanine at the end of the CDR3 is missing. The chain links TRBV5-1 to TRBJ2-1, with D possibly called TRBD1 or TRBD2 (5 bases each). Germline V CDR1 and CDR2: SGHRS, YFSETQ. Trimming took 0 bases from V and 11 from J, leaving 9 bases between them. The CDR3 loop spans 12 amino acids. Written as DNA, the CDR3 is TGCGCCAGCAGCTTGGCAGGGACCAAGCAGTTCTGC. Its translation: CASSLAGTKQFC.

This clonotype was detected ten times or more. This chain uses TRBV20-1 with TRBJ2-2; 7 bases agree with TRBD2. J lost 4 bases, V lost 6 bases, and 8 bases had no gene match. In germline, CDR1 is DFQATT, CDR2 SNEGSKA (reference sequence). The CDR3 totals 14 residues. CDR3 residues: CSASVERGTGELFF. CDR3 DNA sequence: TGCAGTGCCTCAGTCGAGCGGGGCACCGGGGAGCTGTTTTTT.